Listed below are T cell receptor beta chains from one sample, sequenced in a study of identical twins. TCRdb analysed the 5' RACE reads with MiXCR anew, one entry per CDR3 protein. The data show 400,000 to 600,000 distinct CDR3 sequences, approximately 20% seen once. The same specimen was also included in a second study, on yellow fever vaccine responses in identical twins.

Sequenced material: CD4+ T cells sorted from blood. The receptors were gathered from a woman in her late teens or twenties in good health. The CDR3 runs from the conserved cysteine through the conserved F or W. Each record gives: D gene, J gene, clone size, V gene, CDR3 DNA, CDR3 protein. A D gene is named only where the DNA matches it firmly. Clone size appears in some rows only: once, few, many, or a class for an expanded clone.

.	TRBJ1-3	few	TRBV7-2	TGTGCCAGCAGCCTAAGGACAGTAATCTCTGGAAACACCATATATTTT	CASSLRTVISGNTIYF
.	TRBJ2-7	few	TRBV24-1	TGTGCCACCAGTGAATCACAGTATGGCGAGCAGTACTTC	CATSESQYGEQYF
.	TRBJ1-5	many	TRBV12-3/TRBV12-4	TGTGCCAGCAGGGAGAGCAATCAGCCCCAGCATTTT	CASRESNQPQHF
TRBD2	TRBJ2-1	.	TRBV29-1	TGCAGCGTTGATCCCCCTAGCGGGAAGTGGAATGAGCAGTTCTTC	CSVDPPSGKWNEQFF
TRBD2	TRBJ2-1	once	TRBV3-1	TGTGCCAGCACCCAAGGACCAGTAGCGGGAAAGGCCTACAATGAGCAGTTCTTC	CASTQGPVAGKAYNEQFF
.	TRBJ1-1	many	TRBV12-3/TRBV12-4	TGTGCCAGCAGTCGCGGGGGCGAGGGGACTGAAGCTTTCTTT	CASSRGGEGTEAFF
TRBD2	TRBJ2-2	.	TRBV7-3	TGTGCCAGCAGCCCCGGGACTAGCGGTTCCGGGGAGCTGTTTTTT	CASSPGTSGSGELFF
.	TRBJ1-5	once	TRBV7-8	TGTGCCAGCAGCCTGACAGTTAACAATCAGCCCCAGCATTTT	CASSLTVNNQPQHF
.	TRBJ2-2	.	TRBV3-1	TGTGCCAGCAGCCAACAGCAGGGTTTCGGGGAGCTGTTTTTT	CASSQQQGFGELFF
.	TRBJ2-5	few	TRBV5-1	TGCGCCAGCGTCGCGGTAAATGAAGAGACCCAGTACTTC	CASVAVNEETQYF
TRBD2	TRBJ2-1	many	TRBV12-3/TRBV12-4	TGTGCCAGCAGCGATGGACTAGCGGGGGGGTATGAGCAGTTCTTC	CASSDGLAGGYEQFF
TRBD1	TRBJ2-7	.	TRBV28	TGTGCCAGCAGTACGGGACAGGGCTTATACGAGCAGTACTTC	CASSTGQGLYEQYF
.	TRBJ2-3	few	TRBV7-9	TGTGCCAGCAGCCCAGGACAAGCTAGCACAGATACGCAGTATTTT	CASSPGQASTDTQYF
TRBD1	TRBJ1-1	.	TRBV20-1	TGCAGTGCCACACCCCAAGACAGGGGGGGGACTGAAGCTTTCTTT	CSATPQDRGGTEAFF
.	TRBJ2-1	few	TRBV5-1	TGCGCCAGCAGCTTCCCGGGACTTAACTACAATGAGCAGTTCTTC	CASSFPGLNYNEQFF
TRBD1	TRBJ2-2	few	TRBV10-3	TGTGCCATCAGTGGGACAGGGTCGGACGGGGAGCTGTTTTTT	CAISGTGSDGELFF
.	TRBJ1-2	.	TRBV11-2	TGTGCCAGCAGCTTAGTAGGGTCCTATGGCTACACCTTC	CASSLVGSYGYTF
.	TRBJ1-4	few	TRBV4-1	TGCGCCAGCAGCCAGGTCCTAGGTGAAAAACTGTTTTTT	CASSQVLGEKLFF
TRBD1	TRBJ1-1	.	TRBV7-2	TGTGCCAGCAGCCGTTCCGGACAGGCGACTGAAGCTTTCTTT	CASSRSGQATEAFF
.	TRBJ2-1	.	TRBV18	TGTGCCAGCTCCCCACCGGGCCACCGCAATGAGCAGTTCTTC	CASSPPGHRNEQFF
.	TRBJ1-4	.	TRBV12-3/TRBV12-4	TGTGCCAGCAGTTTCAGCGCTAATGAAAAACTGTTTTTT	CASSFSANEKLFF
.	TRBJ2-7	.	TRBV7-8	TGTGCCAGCAGCTTAGATGTGCCGTTAGGTGGCTGGGTGTTC	CASSLDVPLGGWVF
.	TRBJ2-7	.	TRBV29-1	TGCAGCGTTGTTTTGGGGTCTCCCTACGAGCAGTACTTC	CSVVLGSPYEQYF
.	TRBJ2-5	many	TRBV5-1	TGTGCCAGCAGTTTGACAGTCCAAGAGACCCAGTACTTC	CASSLTVQETQYF
TRBD2	TRBJ2-2	few	TRBV28	TGTGCCAGCAGAACGGGAGGACGGCTGAACACCGGGGAGCTGTTTTTT	CASRTGGRLNTGELFF
TRBD2	TRBJ2-7	.	TRBV2	TGTGCCAGCAGCCGGACTAGCGTAGCCTACGAGCAGTACTTC	CASSRTSVAYEQYF
TRBD1	TRBJ1-1	few	TRBV7-9	TGTGCCAGCAGCAGATGGGACAGGGTTGAATCGGTGACTGAAGCTTTCTTT	CASSRWDRVESVTEAFF
TRBD2	TRBJ2-7	.	TRBV20-1	TGCAGTGCTAGAGATCCCGCTAGCGGAAACTACGAGCAGTACTTC	CSARDPASGNYEQYF
TRBD2	TRBJ2-3	few	TRBV12-3/TRBV12-4	TGTGCCAGCACCCCTGGCGGGGGAGCAGATACGCAGTATTTT	CASTPGGGADTQYF
.	TRBJ2-2	.	TRBV3-1	TGTGCCAGCAGCCAAGGTTTCGGGGAGCTGTTTTTT	CASSQGFGELFF
TRBD1	TRBJ2-2	.	TRBV29-1	TGCAGCGTTGACCGGACAGGGATCGGGGAGCTGTTTTTT	CSVDRTGIGELFF
TRBD2	TRBJ2-3	once	TRBV18	TGTGCCAGCTCACCACCGGTCGGGACTAGTATCACAGATACGCAGTATTTT	CASSPPVGTSITDTQYF
TRBD2	TRBJ2-7	.	TRBV7-9	TGTGCCAGCAGCATCGGGACTAGCGGCTACGAGCAGTACTTC	CASSIGTSGYEQYF
TRBD2	TRBJ2-1	many	TRBV12-3/TRBV12-4	TGTGCCAGCAGTTTAGAACTAGCGGGAGTTGGGGAGCAGTTCTTC	CASSLELAGVGEQFF
TRBD2	TRBJ2-3	few	TRBV12-3/TRBV12-4	TGTGCCAGCAGTTTCCGGCTAGCGGAATATAGCACAGATACGCAGTATTTT	CASSFRLAEYSTDTQYF
.	TRBJ2-1	many	TRBV5-1	TGCGCCAGCAGCCTGGTCGGACAGACTTACAATGAGCAGTTCTTC	CASSLVGQTYNEQFF
.	TRBJ1-2	.	TRBV14	TGTGCCAGCAGCCAAGCCAGAGCAGGGAAGTTTACCTATGGCTACACCTTC	CASSQARAGKFTYGYTF
TRBD1	TRBJ2-1	few	TRBV20-1	TGCAGTGCTAGAAGACGGGACAGGGGGACGACTACCAATGAGCAGTTCTTC	CSARRRDRGTTTNEQFF
.	TRBJ2-3	few	TRBV7-2	TGTGCCAGCAGCTTAGTGGTGCGGGGAACAGATACGCAGTATTTT	CASSLVVRGTDTQYF
.	TRBJ2-1	.	TRBV6-5	TGTGCCAGCAGTTACTCCACACACTACAATGAGCAGTTCTTC	CASSYSTHYNEQFF
TRBD2	TRBJ2-7	.	TRBV10-3	TGTGCCATCAGCGCACTGGGACTAGCGGGAGTCGAGCAGTACTTC	CAISALGLAGVEQYF
TRBD2	TRBJ2-3	few	TRBV2	TGTGCCAGCTACCCGGGACTAGTTGGACATACGCAGTATTTT	CASYPGLVGHTQYF
TRBD2	TRBJ2-1	.	TRBV9	TGTGCCAGCAGCGTCTTAGCGGGAGGGTCTGAGCAGTTCTTC	CASSVLAGGSEQFF
.	TRBJ2-7	.	TRBV28	TGTGCCAGCAGAATTAGTTGGAACTCCTACGAGCAGTACTTC	CASRISWNSYEQYF
TRBD2	TRBJ2-1	.	TRBV6-1	TGTGCCAGCAGTCGGGCGGGAGCGTCCTACAATGAGCAGTTCTTC	CASSRAGASYNEQFF
.	TRBJ1-6	few	TRBV28	TGTGCCAGCAGTTATATGGTGGGGGTTTCACCCCTCCACTTT	CASSYMVGVSPLHF
.	TRBJ1-2	.	TRBV2	TGTGCCAGCAGTGAACTTGGGTTTGGGAACTATGGCTACACCTTC	CASSELGFGNYGYTF
.	TRBJ2-2	few	TRBV10-1	TGCGCCAGCAGTGATGATGGGAGAACCGGGGAGCTGTTTTTT	CASSDDGRTGELFF
.	TRBJ2-5	.	TRBV4-2	TGTGCCAGCAGCCAAGATCAAGGCTCTCAAGAGACCCAGTACTTC	CASSQDQGSQETQYF
.	TRBJ2-5	few	TRBV27	TGTGCCAGCAGACGGGGGACGGCCGATGGCGACCAGTACTTC	CASRRGTADGDQYF
.	TRBJ2-3	few	TRBV7-7	TGTGCCAGCAGCCCTCTCGGGGCAGGCGTGGATACGCAGTATTTT	CASSPLGAGVDTQYF
.	TRBJ2-7	few	TRBV12-3/TRBV12-4	TGTGCCAGCAGTTATGACTCTGCCTACGAGCAGTACTTC	CASSYDSAYEQYF
.	TRBJ1-1	.	TRBV10-3	TGTGCCATCAGTGAGTCGAGGGGCACTGAAGCTTTCTTT	CAISESRGTEAFF
TRBD2	TRBJ2-2	few	TRBV5-1	TGCGCCAGCAGCTTGGGCTTTGGTCCACCGGGAGGCTCTCCGGGCGGGGAGCTGTTTTTT	CASSLGFGPPGGSPGGELFF